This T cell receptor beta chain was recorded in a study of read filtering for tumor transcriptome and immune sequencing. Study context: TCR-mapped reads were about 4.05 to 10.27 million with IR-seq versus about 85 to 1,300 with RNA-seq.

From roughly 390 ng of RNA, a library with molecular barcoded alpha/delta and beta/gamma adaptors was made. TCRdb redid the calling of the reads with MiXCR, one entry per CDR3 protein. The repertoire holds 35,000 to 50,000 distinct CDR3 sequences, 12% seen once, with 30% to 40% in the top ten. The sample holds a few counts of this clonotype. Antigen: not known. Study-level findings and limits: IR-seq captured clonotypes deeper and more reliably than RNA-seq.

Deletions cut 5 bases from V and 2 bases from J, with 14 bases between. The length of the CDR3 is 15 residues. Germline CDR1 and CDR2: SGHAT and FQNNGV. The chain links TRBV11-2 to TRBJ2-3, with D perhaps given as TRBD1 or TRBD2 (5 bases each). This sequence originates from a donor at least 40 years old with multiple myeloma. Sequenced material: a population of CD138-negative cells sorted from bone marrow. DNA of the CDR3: TGTGCCAGCAGCCCGGGACCTACCTCCACAGATACGCAGTATTTT. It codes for CASSPGPTSTDTQYF.